These 20 T cell receptor beta chains originate from one sample sequenced in a study of shared clonotypes between healthy human individuals. TCRdb keeps only in-frame clones here, not all; method: immunoSEQ multiplex PCR. The sample comprises about 120,000 clones, approximately 70% of which are singletons, and around 25% rests with the top ten. Material: memory CD8+ T cells sorted from blood. The subset was: CD45RO+ cells pooled with CCR7-negative TemRA cells. The source of these receptors is a woman aged 30 to 39 in good health.

At least ten counts were recorded for this clone. This CDR3 is also generated by other DNA sequences in the sample. J is TRBJ2-3 and V is TRBV9, with TRBD2 matching 8 bases. The V segment lost 2 bases and the J segment 5 bases; nucleotides outside the gene matches: 4. Germline values: CDR1 SGDLS, CDR2 YYNGEE. The CDR3 contains 14 residues. The CDR3 nucleotides read TGTGCCAGCAGCGTTAGCGGGAAGTTAGATACGCAGTATTTT. Translation gives CASSVSGKLDTQYF.

The chain employs TRBV5-6 and TRBJ2-5; D is perhaps TRBD1 (6 bases). The V end was cut by 2 bases, the J end by 9 bases, with 17 bases between. The CDR3 loop spans 14 amino acids. Germline CDR1 SGHDT, CDR2 YYEEEE. The CDR3 sequence is CASSLRAPKGAQYF. The CDR3 DNA is TGTGCCAGCAGCTTAAGGGCTCCTAAGGGGGCCCAGTACTTC.

The V and J genes are TRBV4-2 and TRBJ2-7, with 7 bases identical to TRBD2. Germline V gene data show CDR1 as LGHNA and CDR2 as YNFKEQ. The length of the CDR3 is 14 residues. Trimming removed 5 bases from V and 2 bases from J; junction bases left unmatched: 6. The CDR3 protein is CASSLGGDTYEQYF. In nucleotides, the CDR3 is TGTGCCAGCAGCTTGGGGGGGGATACCTACGAGCAGTACTTC.

The sample holds one count of this clone. This chain connects TRBV5-6 to TRBJ1-5, with D unclear. The CDR3 runs to 17 residues. V was clipped by 2 bases and J by 2 bases, with 17 bases between them. Germline lookup yields CDR1 SGHDT and CDR2 YYEEEE. The CDR3, as DNA: TGTGCCAGCAGCTTAACCGGTAGGAGGGTTGGCAATCAGCCCCAGCATTTT. This codes for CASSLTGRRVGNQPQHF.

This chain connects TRBV14 to TRBJ2-5; no clear D gene. The J call could be wrong; TRBJ2-7 is a better fit for the DNA end. CDR1 and CDR2 from the germline V gene are SGHDN and FVKESK. There are 11 residues in the CDR3. CDR3 sequence: CASSQTYEQYF. CDR3 DNA sequence: TGTGCCAGCAGCCAAACCTACGAGCAGTACTTC.

The V and J genes are TRBV27 and TRBJ1-1; D is ambiguous. The V gene lost 6 bases and the J gene lost 3 bases, with 17 bases spanning the gap. CDR1 is MNHEY and CDR2 is SMNVEV in the germline V gene (reference sequence). The CDR3 loop spans 15 amino acids. CDR3 DNA: TGTGCCAGCAGGCCGACCTTCCTGTGGGACACTGAAGCTTTCTTT. It translates to CASRPTFLWDTEAFF.

The gene calls are TRBV4-1 and TRBJ2-7; 7 bases align to TRBD2. The CDR3 loop spans 17 amino acids. CDR1 is MGHRA and CDR2 is YSYEKL in the germline V gene. After removal of 4 bases from V and 0 bases from J, the junction contained 12 bases not matched to a gene. The DNA for the CDR3 is TGCGCCAGCAGCCCCGCCCCACTAGCGTTTAGCTCCTACGAGCAGTACTTC. This encodes CASSPAPLAFSSYEQYF.

The V call is TRBV18, the J call TRBJ2-5; TRBD1 might be the D (5 bases). V was shortened by 2 bases and J by 0 bases, with 10 bases between the two germline ends. CDR1 and CDR2 from the germline V gene are KGHSH and LQKENI. The CDR3 runs 15 residues. The CDR3 region has the DNA TGTGCCAGCTCACCAAGGACACCGTACCAAGAGACCCAGTACTTC. Amino acid sequence: CASSPRTPYQETQYF.

The chain couples TRBV7-9 to TRBJ2-1, with 9 bases identical to TRBD2. Germline V CDR1 and CDR2: SEHNR, FQNEAQ (reference sequence). The CDR3 has 16 amino acids. The V segment lost 3 bases and the J segment 8 bases; nucleotides outside the gene matches: 11. This chain's CDR3 is CASSLGLAGSIHEQFF. CDR3 nucleotides: TGTGCCAGCAGCTTGGGACTAGCAGGGAGTATTCATGAGCAGTTCTTC.

The chain combines TRBV4-1 with TRBJ2-2; D is unresolved. This CDR3 contains 17 residues. Per the germline V gene, CDR1 is MGHRA and CDR2 is YSYEKL. Trimming removed 0 bases at V and 4 bases at J, with 15 bases between. The CDR3, as DNA: TGCGCCAGCAGCCAAGATTGGGCCGCCCCGGGCACCGGGGAGCTGTTTTTT. It is translated as CASSQDWAAPGTGELFF.

This chain links TRBV25-1 with TRBJ2-2, with a tentative D call TRBD1 (5 bases). With 11 bases removed from V and 0 bases from J, the gap between germline ends came to 16 bases. The germline V gene encodes CDR1 MGHDK and CDR2 SYGVNS. This CDR3 comprises 15 residues. The CDR3 spells CAAQILGPNTGELFF. CDR3 nucleotide sequence: TGTGCCGCACAAATCTTGGGGCCGAACACCGGGGAGCTGTTTTTT.

V usage is TRBV7-8 and J usage is TRBJ1-4, with a possible D match to TRBD1 (6 bases). The CDR3 has 13 residues. The ends were cut back, 5 bases at V and 8 bases at J, with 12 bases in the middle. CDR1 is SGHVS, CDR2 FQNEAQ, per germline. The CDR3 spells CASSGDRGEKLFF. The CDR3 DNA reads as TGTGCCAGCAGCGGCGATAGGGGGGAAAAACTGTTTTTT. Together with reference TRBV7-8 and TRBJ1-4, the CDR3 gives the full variable domain: GAGVSQSPRYKVAKRGQDVALRCDPISGHVSLFWYQQALGQGPEFLTYFQNEAQLDKSGLPSDRFFAERPEGSVSTLKIQRTQQEDSAVYLCASSGDRGEKLFFGSGTQLSVL.

This clone was counted only a few times. The chain recombines TRBV4-2 with TRBJ2-5; the D gene could be TRBD1 or TRBD2 (5 bases each). The CDR3 has 16 residues. Germline V gene data show CDR1 as LGHNA and CDR2 as YNFKEQ. V was clipped by 2 bases and J by 4 bases, with 17 bases between them. Here the CDR3 reads CASSQRGGSGAETQYF. CDR3 nucleotides: TGTGCCAGCAGCCAAAGAGGTGGATCCGGGGCAGAGACCCAGTACTTC.

The rearrangement uses TRBV19 and TRBJ1-2; 8 positions agree with TRBD1. Trimming took 5 bases from V and 1 from J; bases not matched to a gene: 3. The length of the CDR3 is 14 residues. The germline CDR1 and CDR2 sequences are LNHDA and SQIVND (reference sequence). Here the CDR3 DNA reads TGTGCCAGTAGTGTCGGACAGGGTAACTATGGCTACACCTTC. This translates into CASSVGQGNYGYTF.

The chain combines TRBV5-3 with TRBJ2-3, with TRBD2 identical over 9 bases. TRBV5-3 is designated an ORF whose function remains uncertain. V shed 8 bases and J 6 bases; nucleotides not matched to a gene: 13. The CDR3 sequence is 15 residues long. The DNA of the CDR3 is TGTGCCAGCAGCCCGCAGCGGGAGGCACGGGATACGCAGTATTTT. It yields the protein CASSPQREARDTQYF.

The V and J genes are TRBV27 and TRBJ2-1; TRBD2 matches 11 bases. With V trimmed by 7 bases and J by 4 bases, 9 bases remained unmatched. There are 16 residues in the CDR3. Germline CDR1 is MNHEY and CDR2 is SMNVEV (reference sequence). CDR3 protein: CASTTLTSGTYNEQFF. CDR3 bases: TGTGCCAGCACTACCCTGACTAGCGGGACGTACAATGAGCAGTTCTTC.

This clone was seen only a few times. The rearrangement uses TRBV4-2 and TRBJ2-1, with a possible D match to TRBD2 (6 bases). V was cut by 0 bases and J by 4 bases, with 16 bases left in between. The V gene's germline CDR1 is LGHNA and CDR2 YNFKEQ. The CDR3 has 17 amino acids. CDR3: CASSQDTRRGPYNEQFF. The CDR3 DNA sequence: TGTGCCAGCAGCCAAGATACACGGCGGGGTCCTTACAATGAGCAGTTCTTC.

Concerning this clone itself: The junction departs from germline at one end; a sequencing error may be responsible. The chain uses TRBV4-1 and TRBJ1-1, with 7 nucleotides matching TRBD1. The CDR3 totals 14 residues. Germline lookup yields CDR1 MGHRA and CDR2 YSYEKL. The CDR3 is CASSQEQGNPEAFF. CDR3 nucleotides: TGCGCCAGCAGCCAAGAACAGGGGAACCCTGAAGCTTTCTTT.

The genes are TRBV6-1 and TRBJ2-2, with D perhaps assigned TRBD1 or TRBD2 (7 bases each). Germline CDR1 reads MNHNS; CDR2 reads SASEGT. V was pared by 11 bases and J by 0 bases, with 16 bases between. The CDR3 spans 15 residues. The CDR3 DNA follows: TGTGCCTGGGGGAGGGGGCTGACGAACACCGGGGAGCTGTTTTTT. It specifies CAWGRGLTNTGELFF.

The V and J genes are TRBV7-2 and TRBJ2-7; 10 positions agree with TRBD2. This CDR3 is 12 amino acids long. V dropped 5 bases and J dropped 10; count of bases not matched to a gene: 5. Germline-derived CDR1 and CDR2 are SGHTA and FQGNSA. The CDR3 bases are TGTGCCAGCAGCCCCAGGACTAGCGGACAGTACTTC. Protein sequence: CASSPRTSGQYF.